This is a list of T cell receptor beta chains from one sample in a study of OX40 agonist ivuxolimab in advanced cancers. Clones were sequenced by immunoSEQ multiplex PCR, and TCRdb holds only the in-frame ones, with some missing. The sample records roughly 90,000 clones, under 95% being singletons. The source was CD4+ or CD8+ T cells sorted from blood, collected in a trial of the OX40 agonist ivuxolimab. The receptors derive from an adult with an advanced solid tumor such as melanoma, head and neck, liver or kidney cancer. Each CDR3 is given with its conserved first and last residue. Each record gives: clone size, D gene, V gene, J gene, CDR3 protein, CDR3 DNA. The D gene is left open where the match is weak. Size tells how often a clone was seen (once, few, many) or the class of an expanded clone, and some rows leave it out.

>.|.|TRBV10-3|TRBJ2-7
CAISAPEEAYSYEQYF
TGTGCCATCAGTGCTCCTGAAGAAGCTTACTCCTACGAGCAGTACTTC
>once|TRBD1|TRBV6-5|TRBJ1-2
CASTSMTGVGGYTF
TGTGCCAGCACCTCAATGACAGGGGTTGGTGGCTACACCTTC
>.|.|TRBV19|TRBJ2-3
CASSVEYRRNNYRTDTQYF
TGTGCCAGTAGTGTCGAATACAGAAGAAACAACTACCGCACAGATACGCAGTATTTT
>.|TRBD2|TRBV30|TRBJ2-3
CASGEVGEGDTQYF
TGTGCCTCGGGAGAGGTGGGGGAGGGAGATACGCAGTATTTT
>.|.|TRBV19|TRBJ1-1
CASSGGRVNTEAFF
TGTGCCAGTAGTGGCGGGCGGGTGAACACTGAAGCTTTCTTT
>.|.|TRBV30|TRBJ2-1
CAWNPGPLTYNEQFF
TGTGCCTGGAACCCTGGGCCCCTCACCTACAATGAGCAGTTCTTC
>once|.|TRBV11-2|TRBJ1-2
CASSPGGNYGYTF
TGTGCCAGCAGCCCGGGGGGGAACTATGGCTACACCTTC
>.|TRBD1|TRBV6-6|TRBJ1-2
CASRDREVDTF
TGTGCCAGCAGGGACAGGGAGGTTGACACCTTC
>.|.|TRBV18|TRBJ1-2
CASSPPSMNYGYTF
TGTGCCAGCTCACCACCGTCTATGAACTATGGCTACACCTTC
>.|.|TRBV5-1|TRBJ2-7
CASPGPQCRESSYEQYF
TGCGCCAGCCCTGGACCCCAGTGTAGGGAAAGCTCCTACGAGCAGTACTTC
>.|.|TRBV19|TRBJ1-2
CASNANYGYTF
TGTGCCAGTAACGCAAACTATGGCTACACCTTC
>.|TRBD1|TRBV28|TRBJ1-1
CASSIRPGTGDTEAFF
TGTGCCAGCAGTATCAGGCCCGGGACAGGGGACACTGAAGCTTTCTTT
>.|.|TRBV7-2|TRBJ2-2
CASSLAGPTNTGELFF
TGTGCCAGCAGCTTAGCGGGGCCGACGAACACCGGGGAGCTGTTTTTT
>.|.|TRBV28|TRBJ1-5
CASSPQAGATVWPQHF
TGTGCCAGCAGCCCCCAGGCGGGGGCCACCGTATGGCCCCAGCATTTT
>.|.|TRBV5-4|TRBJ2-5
CASSWPGFTSETQYF
TGTGCCAGCAGCTGGCCCGGGTTTACCTCGGAGACCCAGTACTTC
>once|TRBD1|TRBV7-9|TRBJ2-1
CASSLQGQGIYEQFF
TGTGCCAGCAGCTTACAGGGACAGGGGATCTATGAGCAGTTCTTC
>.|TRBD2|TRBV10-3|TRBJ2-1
CAIGPSGGAFDEQFF
TGTGCCATCGGGCCTAGCGGGGGGGCGTTTGATGAGCAGTTCTTC
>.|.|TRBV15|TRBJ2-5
CATSLTSFRETQYF
TGTGCCACCAGTCTTACTAGCTTCCGAGAGACCCAGTACTTC
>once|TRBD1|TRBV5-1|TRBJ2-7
CASSLQGYEQYF
TGCGCCAGCAGCCTACAGGGGTACGAGCAGTACTTC
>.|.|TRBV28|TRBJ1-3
CASWEGAGNTIYF
TGTGCCAGTTGGGAGGGGGCTGGAAACACCATATATTTT
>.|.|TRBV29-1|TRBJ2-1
CSVTQGYNEQFF
TGCAGCGTGACACAGGGTTACAATGAGCAGTTCTTC
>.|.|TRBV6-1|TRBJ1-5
CASSEVENSNQPQHF
TGTGCCAGCAGTGAAGTGGAAAATAGCAATCAGCCCCAGCATTTT
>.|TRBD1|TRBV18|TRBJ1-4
CASSPGDRGSTNEKLFF
TGTGCCAGCTCACCAGGAGACAGGGGTAGCACTAATGAAAAACTGTTTTTT